This record covers a single TCR beta chain. The antigen remains undetermined. This PCR relied on a set of 60 Vbeta primers and 13 Jbeta primers. Sequencing was performed with immunoSEQ multiplex PCR; in TCRdb, only in-frame clones are kept and a portion is missing. The sample shows around 210,000 clones, roughly 84% of them seen only once. The V gene end was trimmed by 8 bases and the J gene end by 7 bases; junction bases not matched to a gene: 7. This CDR3 comprises 14 residues. The germline CDR1 and CDR2 sequences are MNHEY and SVGAGI. The data belong to a study of cytomegalovirus exposure and HLA in healthy donors. Broader study findings: In an earlier analysis, in roughly 580 donors, most V segments appeared productive either ~87% or ~30% of the time. Available immune exposure information was restricted to CMV serostatus only.

Donors consisted of healthy bone marrow donors. The sample was PBMCs. This sequence joins TRBV6-5 and TRBJ1-3; TRBD1 matches 11 bases. This TCR came from a girl aged 2-10 years in good health and CMV-seronegative. CDR3 sequence: CASVRDRGANTIYF. The CDR3 region has the DNA TGTGCCAGCGTGCGGGACAGGGGGGCCAACACCATATATTTT.